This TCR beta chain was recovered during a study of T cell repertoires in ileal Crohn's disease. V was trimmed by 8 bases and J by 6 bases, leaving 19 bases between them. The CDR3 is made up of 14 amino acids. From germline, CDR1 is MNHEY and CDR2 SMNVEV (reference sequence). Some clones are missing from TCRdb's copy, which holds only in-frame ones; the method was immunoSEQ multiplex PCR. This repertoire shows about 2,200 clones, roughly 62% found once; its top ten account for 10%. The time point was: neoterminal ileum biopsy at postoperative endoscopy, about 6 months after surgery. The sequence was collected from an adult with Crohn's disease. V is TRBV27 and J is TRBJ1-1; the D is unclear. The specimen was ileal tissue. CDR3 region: CASRGLVQPPEAFF. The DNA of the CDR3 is TGTGCCAGCCGTGGGTTAGTACAGCCACCTGAAGCTTTCTTT.